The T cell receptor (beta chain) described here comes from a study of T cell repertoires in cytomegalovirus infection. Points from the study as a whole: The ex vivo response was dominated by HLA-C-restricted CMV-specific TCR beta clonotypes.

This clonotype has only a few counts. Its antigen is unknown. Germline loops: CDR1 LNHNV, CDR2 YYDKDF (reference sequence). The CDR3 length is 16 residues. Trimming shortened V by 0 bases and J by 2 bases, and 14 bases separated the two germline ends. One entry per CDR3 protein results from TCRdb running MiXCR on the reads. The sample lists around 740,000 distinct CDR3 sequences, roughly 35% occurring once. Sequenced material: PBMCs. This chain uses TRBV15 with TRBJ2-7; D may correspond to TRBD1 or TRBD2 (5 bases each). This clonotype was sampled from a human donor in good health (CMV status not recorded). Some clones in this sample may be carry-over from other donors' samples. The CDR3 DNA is TGTGCCACCAGCAGAGATGTGACGGGGCGGACCTACGAGCAGTACTTC. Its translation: CATSRDVTGRTYEQYF.